This T cell receptor (beta chain) came from a study of OX40 agonist ivuxolimab in advanced cancers. Whole-study context: Patients received the agonistic anti-OX40 (CD134) antibody ivuxolimab. Patients were infused with ivuxolimab every 2 weeks at 0.01 to 10 mg/kg.

The CDR3 has 14 residues. Germline CDR1 reads SEHNR; CDR2 reads FQNEAQ (reference sequence). Between the trimmed V and J ends, which lost 4 bases and 3 bases, there was a span of 10 bases. Method: immunoSEQ multiplex PCR; TCRdb's copy keeps in-frame clones and lacks some. The table has about 72,000 clones, around 90% seen once. The chain uses TRBV7-9 and TRBJ2-1; D is perhaps TRBD1 (5 bases). Here the sequenced sample was CD4+ or CD8+ T cells sorted from blood, taken in a trial of the OX40 agonist ivuxolimab. The sequence was collected from an adult with an advanced solid tumor such as melanoma, head and neck, liver or kidney cancer. The CDR3 loop reads CASSSFRDYNEQFF. DNA for the CDR3: TGTGCCAGCAGCTCGTTCAGGGACTACAATGAGCAGTTCTTC.